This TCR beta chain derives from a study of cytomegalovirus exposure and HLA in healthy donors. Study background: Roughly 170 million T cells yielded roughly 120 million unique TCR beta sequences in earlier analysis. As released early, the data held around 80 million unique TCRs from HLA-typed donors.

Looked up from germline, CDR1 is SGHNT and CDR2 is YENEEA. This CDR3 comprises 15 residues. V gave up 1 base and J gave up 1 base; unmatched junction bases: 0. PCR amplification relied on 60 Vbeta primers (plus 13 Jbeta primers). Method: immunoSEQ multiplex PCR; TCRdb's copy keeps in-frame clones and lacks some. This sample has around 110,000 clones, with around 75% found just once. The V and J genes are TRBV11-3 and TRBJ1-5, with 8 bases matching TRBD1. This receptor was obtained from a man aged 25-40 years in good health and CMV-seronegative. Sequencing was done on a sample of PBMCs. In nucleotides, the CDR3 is TGTGCCAGCAGCTTAGGGACAGGGAGCAATCAGCCCCAGCATTTT. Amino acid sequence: CASSLGTGSNQPQHF.